This T cell receptor (beta chain) was retrieved from a study of identical twins (dated by TCRdb to 2016 to 2018). About the investigation overall: To test whether fetal clonotypes persist, this study deep-sequenced TCR alpha and beta repertoires from monozygotic twins, from unrelated adults of various ages, and from cord blood. Replicate twin experiments were performed at different times using different library preparation protocols to rule out contamination.

This clonotype appeared many times. The target of this receptor is not known. No much larger clone exists at a distance of one base, and base qualities are not known. Library preparation used 5' RACE. The sequencer listed for this sample is Illumina HiSeq 2000. Template switching introduced a universal primer binding site; the final cDNA contained a unique molecular identifier, enabling accurate counting of TCR cDNA molecules. First-strand cDNA for TCR alpha and beta chains was synthesized from specific primers in the conserved constant-segment region. To control for contamination, every cDNA library carried two barcodes: a SMART-Mk sample barcode plus Illumina barcodes. TruSeq adapter sequences along with Illumina sample barcodes were introduced in two successive PCR steps. The TCR alpha and beta cDNA libraries were sequenced on the Illumina HiSeq platform using custom primers. Processing in the source paper ran as follows. MiGEC was used to process raw reads and extract unique molecular identifiers, and MiXCR was used to find CDR3 positions. For each individual, recombination models were inferred using an EM algorithm with the repgenHMM and IGoR tools. The analysis of shared clonotypes was done with the tcR package in R, with sharing normalized by the product of cloneset sizes. To study raw recombination free of thymic and clonal selection effects, out-of-frame nonproductive sequences were analyzed. TCRdb reran the public reads through fastp at Q25 and MiXCR, keeping productive beta chains. Every CDR3 protein is listed once, alongside the most common genes and DNA of its rows. The V and J calls and clone size come from TCRdb's table, not from the authors' own analysis. In all, the sample holds hundreds of thousands of distinct CDR3 sequences, and 9% to 15% of those were seen once. The ten largest clonotypes hold 1.5% to 2% of the sample.

CDR1 and CDR2, looked up from the germline V gene (reference sequence), are LGHDT and YNNKEL. The cysteine opens and the phenylalanine closes a CDR3 of 15 amino acids. The kept DNA is CDR3 alone, 45 bases in frame from the first base. V is shortened by 4 bases, J by 1 base, and the region joining them spans 10 bases. Every donor in the study was a healthy Caucasian. The twin cohort comprised three pairs of female monozygotic twins, all aged about 18 to 30 years. RNA for TCR libraries was isolated from peripheral blood mononuclear cells. Here is what the overall study found, with its caveats: The excess sharing between twins in beta out-of-frame sequences was weaker because fewer shared sequences reduced the signal-to-noise ratio. In monozygotic twins, out-of-frame TCR alpha sharing was systematically underestimated by recombination models, although the models agreed with sharing between unrelated individuals. Invariant T cells such as MAIT and iNKT could partly confound zero-insertion analyses, although diverse VJ usage argued against such confounding for most clonotypes. Fewer insertions were carried by abundant cord blood beta clonotypes; a weaker similar trend was observed in young adult naive repertoires, while no such trend was observed in memory repertoires. Because the same donors could not be followed over many years, the conclusions relied on cross-sectional statistical analysis. Compared with coincidental sharing between unrelated individuals, an excess of low generation-probability sequences was observed among out-of-frame TCR alpha sequences shared between twins.

The same data also went into a second study, on yellow fever vaccine responses in identical twins. That second publication adds: The authors reported that the T cell response to vaccination in identical twins appeared partly convergent and partly personalized. In the study, vaccine-responding T cell clones were precisely tracked in identical twins.

The V gene is TRBV3-1 and the J gene is TRBJ2-2; D gene: possibly TRBD1, on 6 matching bases. Sequenced material: PBMCs. This TCR came from a woman between 18 and 29 years old in good health. In nucleotides, the sequence is TGTGCCAGCAGCCTATCAGGGGAGAACACCGGGGAGCTGTTTTTT. It codes for CASSLSGENTGELFF.